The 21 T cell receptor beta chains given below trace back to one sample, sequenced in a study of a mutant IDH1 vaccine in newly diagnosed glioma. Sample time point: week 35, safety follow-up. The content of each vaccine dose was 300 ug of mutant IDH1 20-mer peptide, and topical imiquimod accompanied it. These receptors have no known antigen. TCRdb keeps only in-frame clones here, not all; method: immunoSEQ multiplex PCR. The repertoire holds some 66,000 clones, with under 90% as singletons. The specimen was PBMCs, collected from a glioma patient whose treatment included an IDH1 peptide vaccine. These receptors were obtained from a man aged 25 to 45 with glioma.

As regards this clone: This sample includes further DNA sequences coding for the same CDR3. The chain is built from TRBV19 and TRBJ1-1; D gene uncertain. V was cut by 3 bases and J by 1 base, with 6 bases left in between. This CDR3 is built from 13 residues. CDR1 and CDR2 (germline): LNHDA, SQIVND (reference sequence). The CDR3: CASSISGNTEAFF. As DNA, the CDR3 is TGTGCCAGTAGTATTTCAGGGAACACTGAAGCTTTCTTT.

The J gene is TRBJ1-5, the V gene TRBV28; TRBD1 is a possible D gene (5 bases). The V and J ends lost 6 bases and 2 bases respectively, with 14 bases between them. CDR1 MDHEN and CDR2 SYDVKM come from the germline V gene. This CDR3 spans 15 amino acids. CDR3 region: CASRLQGQGNQPQHF. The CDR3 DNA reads TGTGCCAGCAGACTTCAGGGTCAGGGCAATCAGCCCCAGCATTTT.

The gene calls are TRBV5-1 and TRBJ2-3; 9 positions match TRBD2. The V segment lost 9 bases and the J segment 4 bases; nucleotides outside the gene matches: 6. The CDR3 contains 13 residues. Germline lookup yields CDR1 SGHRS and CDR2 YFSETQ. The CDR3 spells CATAGGQADTQYF. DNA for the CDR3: TGCGCCACCGCGGGGGGGCAGGCAGATACGCAGTATTTT.

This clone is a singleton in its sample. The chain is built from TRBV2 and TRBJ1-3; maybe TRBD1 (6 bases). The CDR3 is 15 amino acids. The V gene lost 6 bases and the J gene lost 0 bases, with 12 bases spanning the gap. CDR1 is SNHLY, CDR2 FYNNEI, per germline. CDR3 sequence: CASSRDTSSGNTIYF. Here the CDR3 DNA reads TGTGCCAGCAGCCGGGACACGAGCTCTGGAAACACCATATATTTT.

Written as DNA, the CDR3 is TGTGCCAGCAGCCCCCGAGTTGGGGGGGCCCGGGAGCAGTACTTC. Protein sequence: CASSPRVGGAREQYF. The rearrangement joins TRBV9 to TRBJ2-7; perhaps TRBD2 as D (7 bases). Trimming shortened V by 4 bases and J by 7 bases, and 21 bases separated the two germline ends. The germline V gene has CDR1 SGDLS and CDR2 YYNGEE. The CDR3 runs 15 residues.

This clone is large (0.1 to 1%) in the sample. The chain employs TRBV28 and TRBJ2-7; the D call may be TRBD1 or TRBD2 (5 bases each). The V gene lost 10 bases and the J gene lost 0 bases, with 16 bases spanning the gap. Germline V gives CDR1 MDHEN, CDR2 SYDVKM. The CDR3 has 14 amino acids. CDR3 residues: CATLNRRSSYEQYF. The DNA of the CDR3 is TGTGCCACCCTGAACAGGAGGAGCTCCTACGAGCAGTACTTC.

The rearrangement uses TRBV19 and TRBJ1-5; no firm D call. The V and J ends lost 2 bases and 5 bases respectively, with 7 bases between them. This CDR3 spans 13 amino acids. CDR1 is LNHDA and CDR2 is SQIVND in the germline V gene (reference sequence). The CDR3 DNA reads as TGTGCCAGTAGTATATCTATCCATCAGCCCCAGCATTTT. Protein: CASSISIHQPQHF.

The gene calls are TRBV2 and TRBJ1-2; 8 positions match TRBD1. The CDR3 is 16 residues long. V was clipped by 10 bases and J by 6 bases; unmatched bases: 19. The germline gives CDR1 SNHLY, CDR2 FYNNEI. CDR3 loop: CANKPGTGLFSDGYTF. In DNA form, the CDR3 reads TGTGCCAACAAGCCCGGGACAGGTCTCTTCTCCGATGGCTACACCTTC.

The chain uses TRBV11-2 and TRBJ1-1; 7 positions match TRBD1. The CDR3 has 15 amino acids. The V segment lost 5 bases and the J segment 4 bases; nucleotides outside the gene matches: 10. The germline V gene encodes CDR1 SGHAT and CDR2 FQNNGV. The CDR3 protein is CASSRRGQGLTEAFF. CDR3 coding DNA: TGTGCCAGCAGCCGGAGGGGGCAGGGGCTCACTGAAGCTTTCTTT.

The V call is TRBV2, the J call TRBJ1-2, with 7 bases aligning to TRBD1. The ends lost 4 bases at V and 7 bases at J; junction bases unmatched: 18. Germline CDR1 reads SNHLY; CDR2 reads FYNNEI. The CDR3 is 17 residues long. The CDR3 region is CASSASRQGGFIGGYTF. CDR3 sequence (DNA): TGTGCCAGCAGTGCTTCCCGTCAGGGGGGTTTTATCGGTGGCTACACCTTC. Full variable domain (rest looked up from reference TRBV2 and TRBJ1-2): EPEVTQTPSHQVTQMGQEVILRCVPISNHLYFYWYRQILGQKVEFLVSFYNNEISEKSEIFDDQFSVERPDGSNFTLKIRSTKLEDSAMYFCASSASRQGGFIGGYTFGSGTRLTVV.

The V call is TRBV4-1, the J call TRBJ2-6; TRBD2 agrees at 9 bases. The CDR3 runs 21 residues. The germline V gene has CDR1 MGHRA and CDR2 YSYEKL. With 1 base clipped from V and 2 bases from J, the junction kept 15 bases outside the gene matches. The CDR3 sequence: CASSQGGGTSGPTPGANVLTF. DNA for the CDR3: TGCGCCAGCAGCCAAGGCGGGGGTACTAGCGGGCCAACCCCTGGGGCCAACGTCCTGACTTTC.

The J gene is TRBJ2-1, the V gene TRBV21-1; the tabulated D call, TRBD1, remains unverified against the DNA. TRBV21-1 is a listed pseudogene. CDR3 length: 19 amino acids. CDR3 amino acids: CASSKSVFRGTGPYNEQFF. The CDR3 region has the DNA TGTGCCAGCAGCAAATCAGTGTTCCGAGGGACAGGACCCTACAATGAGCAGTTCTTC.

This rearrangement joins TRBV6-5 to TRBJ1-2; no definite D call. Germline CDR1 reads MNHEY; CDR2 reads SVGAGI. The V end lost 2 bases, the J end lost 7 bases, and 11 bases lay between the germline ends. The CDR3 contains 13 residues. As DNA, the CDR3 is TGTGCCAGCAGTTACCTCGGGAAGGCTGGCTACACCTTC. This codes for CASSYLGKAGYTF.

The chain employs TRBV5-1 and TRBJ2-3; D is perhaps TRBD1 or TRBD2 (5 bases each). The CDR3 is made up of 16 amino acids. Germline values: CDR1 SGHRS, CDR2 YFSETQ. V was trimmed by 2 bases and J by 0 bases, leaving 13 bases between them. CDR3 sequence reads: CASSLITGPSTDTQYF. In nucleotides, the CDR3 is TGCGCCAGCAGCTTAATAACGGGACCCAGCACAGATACGCAGTATTTT. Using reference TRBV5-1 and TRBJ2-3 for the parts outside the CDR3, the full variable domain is KAGVTQTPRYLIKTRGQQVTLSCSPISGHRSVSWYQQTPGQGLQFLFEYFSETQRNKGNFPGRFSGRQFSNSRSEMNVSTLELGDSALYLCASSLITGPSTDTQYFGPGTRLTVL.

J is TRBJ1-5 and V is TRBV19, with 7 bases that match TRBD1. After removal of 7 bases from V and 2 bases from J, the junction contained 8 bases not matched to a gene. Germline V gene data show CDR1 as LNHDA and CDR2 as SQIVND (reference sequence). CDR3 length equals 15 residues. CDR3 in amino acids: CASTPYRGGNQPQHF. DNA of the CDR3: TGTGCCAGTACCCCATACAGGGGTGGCAATCAGCCCCAGCATTTT.

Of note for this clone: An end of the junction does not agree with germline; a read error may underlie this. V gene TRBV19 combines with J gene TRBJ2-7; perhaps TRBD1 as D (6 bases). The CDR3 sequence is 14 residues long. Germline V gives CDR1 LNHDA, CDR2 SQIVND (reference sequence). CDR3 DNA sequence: TGTGCCAGTACCAGTAGAGGGGGTCACACAGAACGGAACTTC. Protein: CASTSRGGHTERNF.

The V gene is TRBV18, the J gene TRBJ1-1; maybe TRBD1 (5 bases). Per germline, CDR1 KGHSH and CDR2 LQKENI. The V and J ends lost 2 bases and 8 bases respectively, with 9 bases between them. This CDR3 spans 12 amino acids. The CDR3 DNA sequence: TGTGCCAGCTCACCAAGAAGGGGCGAAGCTTTCTTT. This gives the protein CASSPRRGEAFF.

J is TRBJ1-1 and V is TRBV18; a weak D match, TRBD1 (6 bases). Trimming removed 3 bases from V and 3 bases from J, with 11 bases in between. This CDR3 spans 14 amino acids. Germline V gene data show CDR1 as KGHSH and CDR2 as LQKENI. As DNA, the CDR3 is TGTGCCAGCTCACCCCACAGGGTTGACACTGAAGCTTTCTTT. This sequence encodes CASSPHRVDTEAFF.

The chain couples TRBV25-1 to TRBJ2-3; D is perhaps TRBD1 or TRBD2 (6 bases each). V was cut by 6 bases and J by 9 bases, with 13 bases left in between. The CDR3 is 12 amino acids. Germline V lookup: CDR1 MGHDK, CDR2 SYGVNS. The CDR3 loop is CASSTIGGTQYF. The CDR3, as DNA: TGTGCCAGCAGCACTATCGGGGGCACGCAGTATTTT.

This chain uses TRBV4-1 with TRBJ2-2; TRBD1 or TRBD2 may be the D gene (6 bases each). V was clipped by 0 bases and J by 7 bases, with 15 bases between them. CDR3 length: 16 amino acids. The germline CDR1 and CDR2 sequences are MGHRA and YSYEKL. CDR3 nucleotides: TGCGCCAGCAGCCAAGAAGTTCGGGGGCAGGGCGGGGAGCTGTTTTTT. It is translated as CASSQEVRGQGGELFF.

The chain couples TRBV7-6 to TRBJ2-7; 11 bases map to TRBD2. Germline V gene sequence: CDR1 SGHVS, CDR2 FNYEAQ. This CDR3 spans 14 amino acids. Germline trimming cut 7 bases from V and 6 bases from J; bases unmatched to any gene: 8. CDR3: CASTSSGGLSEQYF. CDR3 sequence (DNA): TGTGCCAGCACCTCTAGCGGGGGGTTGAGCGAGCAGTACTTC. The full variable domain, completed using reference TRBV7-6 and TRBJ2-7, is GAGVSQSPRYKVTKRGQDVALRCDPISGHVSLYWYRQALGQGPEFLTYFNYEAQQDKSGLPNDRFSAERPEGSISTLTIQRTEQRDSAMYRCASTSSGGLSEQYFGPGTRLTVT.